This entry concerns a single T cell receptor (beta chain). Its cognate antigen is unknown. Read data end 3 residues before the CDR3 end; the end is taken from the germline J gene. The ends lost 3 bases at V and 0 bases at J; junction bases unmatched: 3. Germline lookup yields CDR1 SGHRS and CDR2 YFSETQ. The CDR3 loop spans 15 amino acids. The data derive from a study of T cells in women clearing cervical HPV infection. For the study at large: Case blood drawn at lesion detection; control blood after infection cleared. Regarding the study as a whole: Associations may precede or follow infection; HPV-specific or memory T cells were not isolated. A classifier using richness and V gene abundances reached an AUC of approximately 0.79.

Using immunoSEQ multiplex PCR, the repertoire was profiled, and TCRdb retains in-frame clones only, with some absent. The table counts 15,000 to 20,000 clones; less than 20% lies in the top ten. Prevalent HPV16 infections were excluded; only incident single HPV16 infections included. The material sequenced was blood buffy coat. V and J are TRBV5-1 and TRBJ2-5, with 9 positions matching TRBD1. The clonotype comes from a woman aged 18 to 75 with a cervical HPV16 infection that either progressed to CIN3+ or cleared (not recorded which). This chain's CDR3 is CASSSGQGHQETQYF. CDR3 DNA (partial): TGCGCCAGCAGCTCGGGACAGGGTCACCAAGAGACC. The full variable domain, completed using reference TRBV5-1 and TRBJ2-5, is KAGVTQTPRYLIKTRGQQVTLSCSPISGHRSVSWYQQTPGQGLQFLFEYFSETQRNKGNFPGRFSGRQFSNSRSEMNVSTLELGDSALYLCASSSGQGHQETQYFGPGTRLLVL.